The rows below give T cell receptor beta chains drawn from one sample of a study of shared clonotypes between healthy human individuals. Generated by immunoSEQ multiplex PCR, the TCRdb table keeps only in-frame clones and is missing some. The profile covers 2 million or so clones, with approximately 95% appearing a single time and 1% to 1.3% taken by the ten largest. The sample was naive CD8+ T cells sorted from blood. These TCRs come from a man between 18 and 35 years old in good health. Each CDR3 is given with its conserved first and last residue. The D gene is left open where the match is weak. Size is omitted from some rows. Given values are once, few, many or a class for expanded clones.

d_call j_call clone_size v_call cdr3_aa cdr3_nt
. TRBJ2-7 . TRBV29-1 CSVDDGGSYEQYF TGCAGCGTTGACGATGGGGGAAGCTACGAGCAGTACTTC
TRBD1 TRBJ2-1 . TRBV27 CASSPTGGAIIDEQFF TGTGCCAGCAGTCCCACAGGGGGCGCGATAATTGATGAGCAGTTCTTC
TRBD1 TRBJ1-2 . TRBV9 CASSVVPGGEGYTF TGTGCCAGCAGCGTAGTCCCAGGGGGTGAGGGCTACACCTTC
. TRBJ2-1 . TRBV11-2 CASSSKDIDNEQFF TGTGCCAGCAGCTCCAAGGACATAGACAATGAGCAGTTCTTC
. TRBJ2-2 . TRBV6-1 CASSLERNTGELFF TGTGCCAGCAGTCTAGAGCGGAACACCGGGGAGCTGTTTTTT
TRBD1 TRBJ1-2 . TRBV29-1 CSSFRMGQSANYGYTF TGCAGCTCATTTAGGATGGGACAGAGTGCCAACTATGGCTACACCTTC
TRBD1 TRBJ2-7 . TRBV28 CASSPTGGFGEQYF TGTGCCAGCAGTCCGACAGGGGGGTTCGGCGAGCAGTACTTC
. TRBJ2-2 . TRBV5-6 CASISSVAWDTGELFF TGTGCCAGCATCTCTTCGGTCGCCTGGGACACCGGGGAGCTGTTTTTT
. TRBJ2-1 . TRBV9 CASSVEGTLSYNEQFF TGTGCCAGCAGCGTAGAGGGGACTCTATCCTACAATGAGCAGTTCTTC
TRBD1 TRBJ2-1 . TRBV4-2 CASSQDPDRGEGNEQFF TGTGCCAGCAGCCAAGATCCCGACAGGGGTGAGGGCAATGAGCAGTTCTTC
TRBD2 TRBJ2-1 . TRBV27 CASSLSGGFEQFF TGTGCCAGCAGTTTATCCGGGGGGTTTGAGCAGTTCTTC
TRBD2 TRBJ2-1 . TRBV19 CASSIAGGSFYNEQFF TGTGCCAGTAGCATAGCGGGAGGTTCTTTCTACAATGAGCAGTTCTTC
TRBD2 TRBJ2-7 . TRBV10-2 CASGTSGRFSYEQYF TGCGCCAGCGGGACTAGCGGGAGATTCTCCTACGAGCAGTACTTC
TRBD2 TRBJ2-3 . TRBV2 CASSYRLAGGPTDTQYF TGTGCCAGCAGTTACCGCTTAGCGGGAGGCCCCACAGATACGCAGTATTTT
. TRBJ2-7 . TRBV7-9 CASSRRGTTYEQYF TGTGCCAGCAGCCGACGTGGGACCACCTACGAGCAGTACTTC
. TRBJ1-5 . TRBV5-6 CASSLSGDSNQPQHF TGTGCCAGCAGCTTGTCGGGGGATAGCAATCAGCCCCAGCATTTT
TRBD1 TRBJ2-7 few TRBV7-2 CASSVGTGGSYEQYF TGTGCCAGCAGCGTCGGGACAGGGGGCTCCTACGAGCAGTACTTC
. TRBJ2-7 . TRBV19 CASSIGMLSYEQYF TGTGCCAGTAGTATCGGCATGCTTTCCTACGAGCAGTACTTC
TRBD2 TRBJ2-1 . TRBV5-1 CASSSGLAGYELGHNEQFF TGCGCCAGCAGCTCGGGACTAGCGGGTTACGAACTAGGCCACAATGAGCAGTTCTTC
. TRBJ1-2 . TRBV7-6 CASSSGYDYGYTF TGTGCCAGCAGCTCAGGGTATGACTATGGCTACACCTTC